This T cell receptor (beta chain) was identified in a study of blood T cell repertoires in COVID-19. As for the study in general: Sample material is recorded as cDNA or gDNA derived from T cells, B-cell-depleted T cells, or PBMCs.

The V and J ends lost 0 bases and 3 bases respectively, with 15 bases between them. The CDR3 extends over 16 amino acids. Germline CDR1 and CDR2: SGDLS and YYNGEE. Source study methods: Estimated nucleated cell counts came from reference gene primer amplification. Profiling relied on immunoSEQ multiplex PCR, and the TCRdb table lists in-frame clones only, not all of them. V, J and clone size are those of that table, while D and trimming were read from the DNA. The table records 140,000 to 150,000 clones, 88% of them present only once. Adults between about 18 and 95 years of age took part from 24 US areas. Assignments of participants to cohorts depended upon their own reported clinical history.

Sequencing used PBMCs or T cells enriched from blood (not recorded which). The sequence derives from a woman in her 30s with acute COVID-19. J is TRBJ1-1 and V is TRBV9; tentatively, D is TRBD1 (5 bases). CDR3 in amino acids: CASSVDSGAGYTEAFF. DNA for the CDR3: TGTGCCAGCAGCGTAGATAGCGGGGCGGGTTACACTGAAGCTTTCTTT.